The sequence of this T cell receptor (beta chain) was determined in a study of cytomegalovirus exposure and HLA in healthy donors. Across the study: Among the 370 or so donors who were genotyped, about 80% fell in the genetic ancestry cluster that is associated with self-reported Caucasian donors.

Overall study findings and caveats: There were under 200 TCR beta chains listed as cytomegalovirus-associated.

V trimming: 6 bases; J trimming: 4 bases; junction bases outside the gene matches: 4. Germline V lookup: CDR1 LGHNT, CDR2 FRNRAP. The CDR3 runs 13 residues. In its sample, this clone was seen a few times. The antigen is undetermined. The PCR contained 60 Vbeta and 13 Jbeta primers. Profiled with immunoSEQ multiplex PCR; TCRdb holds only in-frame clones, not every one. The sample shows fewer than 130,000 clones, around 78% of them seen only once. This TCR was recovered from a woman aged 30 to 39 in good health and CMV-seronegative. The sequenced material came from PBMCs. This rearrangement joins TRBV12-5 to TRBJ1-1, with 8 nucleotides matching TRBD1. In nucleotides, the CDR3 is TGTGCTAGTGGACCAGGGGGCGGCACTGAAGCTTTCTTT. Translating gives CASGPGGGTEAFF. Full variable domain (outside the CDR3, taken from reference TRBV12-5 and TRBJ1-1): DARVTQTPRHKVTEMGQEVTMRCQPILGHNTVFWYRQTMMQGLELLAYFRNRAPLDDSGMPKDRFSAEMPDATLATLKIQPSEPRDSAVYFCASGPGGGTEAFFGQGTRLTVV.